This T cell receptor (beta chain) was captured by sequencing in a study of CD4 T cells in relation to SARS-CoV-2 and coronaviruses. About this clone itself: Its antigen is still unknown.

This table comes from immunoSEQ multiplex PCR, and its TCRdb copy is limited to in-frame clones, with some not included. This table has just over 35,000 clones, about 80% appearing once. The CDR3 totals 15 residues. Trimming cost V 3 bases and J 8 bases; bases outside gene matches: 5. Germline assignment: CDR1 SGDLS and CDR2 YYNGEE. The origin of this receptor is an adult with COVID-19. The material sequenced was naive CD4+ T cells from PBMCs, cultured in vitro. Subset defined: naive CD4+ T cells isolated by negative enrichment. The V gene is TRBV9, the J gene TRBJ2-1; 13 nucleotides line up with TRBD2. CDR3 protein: CASSGTSGSVDEQFF. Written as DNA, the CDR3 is TGTGCCAGCAGCGGGACTAGCGGGAGCGTAGATGAGCAGTTCTTC.